This record covers a single TCR beta chain. What it binds is not known. At one end the junction does not follow the germline gene, possibly because of a read error. Amplification used 60 Vbeta primers and 13 Jbeta primers. TCRdb's table, derived via immunoSEQ multiplex PCR, lists solely in-frame clones and lacks some. The table includes more than 150,000 clones, roughly four fifths detected once. These data are taken from a study of cytomegalovirus exposure and HLA in healthy donors. Study details: The study's early data release held 75 million to 95 million unique TCRs from HLA-typed donors.

This CDR3 comprises 18 residues. CDR1 is SGDLS, CDR2 YYNGEE, per germline. Study-level findings and limits: Earlier analysis found most TCR beta V segments productive about 87% or about 30% of the time. In a later analysis, HLA-C alleles had the fewest associated TCRs, DRB1 alleles the most.

This TCR was sampled from a woman under 30 in good health and CMV-seropositive. The sample consisted of PBMCs. The V call is TRBV9, the J call TRBJ2-6; TRBD2 matches at 13 bases. The DNA for the CDR3 is TGTGCCAGCAGCGCCACTAGCGGGGGGGCCTCTGGGGCCAACGGCCTGACTTTC. This sequence encodes CASSATSGGASGANGLTF.